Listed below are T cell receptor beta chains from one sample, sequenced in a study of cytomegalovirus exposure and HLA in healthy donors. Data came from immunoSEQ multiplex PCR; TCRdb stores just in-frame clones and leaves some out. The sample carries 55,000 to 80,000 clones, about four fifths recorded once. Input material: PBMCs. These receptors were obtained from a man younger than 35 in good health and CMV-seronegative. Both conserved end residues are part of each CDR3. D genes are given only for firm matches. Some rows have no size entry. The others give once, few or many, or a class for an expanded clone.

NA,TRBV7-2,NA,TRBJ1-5,TGTGCCAGCAGACCCTCGGGGTGGGGTAATCAGCCCCAGCATTTT,CASRPSGWGNQPQHF
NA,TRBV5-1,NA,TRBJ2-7,TGCGCCAGCAGCTTGGACAGGGACTACGAGCAGTACTTC,CASSLDRDYEQYF
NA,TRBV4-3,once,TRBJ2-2,TGCGCCAGCAGCCAACTCAACCAACTCCGGACCGGGGAGCTGTTTTTT,CASSQLNQLRTGELFF
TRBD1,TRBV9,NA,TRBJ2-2,TGTGCCAGCAGCGTTGGACAGGGGGTCCCCGGGGAGCTGTTTTTT,CASSVGQGVPGELFF
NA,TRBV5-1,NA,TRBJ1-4,TGCGCCAGCAGTATGGGGGCCGGAAAACTGTTTTTT,CASSMGAGKLFF
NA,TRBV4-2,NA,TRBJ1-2,TGTGCCAGCAGCCAGATAGACTTTGGCTACACCTTC,CASSQIDFGYTF
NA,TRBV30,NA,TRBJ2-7,TGTGCCTGTTCAAACGGGAAAGCCTACGAGCAGTACTTC,CACSNGKAYEQYF
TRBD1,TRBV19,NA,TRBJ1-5,TGTGCCAGTAGTACCAGGGACAGGGCTTCTCGTCAGCCCCAGAATTTT,CASSTRDRASRQPQNF
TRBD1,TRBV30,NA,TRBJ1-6,TGTGCCTCGTTAACTGGGACAGCCAATTCACCCCTCCACTTT,CASLTGTANSPLHF
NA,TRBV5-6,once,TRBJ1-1,TGTGCCAGCAGCTTGGGACAGAGGAACACTGAAGCTTTCTTT,CASSLGQRNTEAFF
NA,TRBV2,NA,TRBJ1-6,TGTGCCAGCAGGGCCCCCCATAATTCACCCCTCCACTTT,CASRAPHNSPLHF
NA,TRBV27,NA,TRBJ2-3,TGTGCCAGCAGTTCCAATAAGGGGAAACCCACAGATACGCAGTATTTT,CASSSNKGKPTDTQYF
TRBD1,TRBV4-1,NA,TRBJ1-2,TGCGCCAGCAGCAACGGACAGGGGCATGGCTACACCTTC,CASSNGQGHGYTF
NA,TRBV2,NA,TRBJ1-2,TGTGCCAGCAAGCAGATGGGCAGCTCCGACTATGGCTACACCTTC,CASKQMGSSDYGYTF
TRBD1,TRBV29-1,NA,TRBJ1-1,TGCAGCGTTGGGGACAGGGGGTACACTGAAGCTTTCTTT,CSVGDRGYTEAFF
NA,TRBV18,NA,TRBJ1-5,TGTGCCAGCTCATCGGGGGTCGCGGTAAATCAGCCCCAGCATTTT,CASSSGVAVNQPQHF
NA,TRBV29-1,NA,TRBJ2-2,TGCAGCGTTGAAGATGTTGGAGGGTCGAACACCGGGGAGCTGTTTTTT,CSVEDVGGSNTGELFF
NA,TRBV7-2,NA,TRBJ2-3,TGTGCCAGCAGCCCTCACGGTAGCACAGATACGCAGTATTTT,CASSPHGSTDTQYF
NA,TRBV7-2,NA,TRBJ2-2,TGTGCCAGCAGCCAGTCAAACACCGGGGAGCTGTTTTTT,CASSQSNTGELFF